The next 20 T cell receptor beta chains were all read from a single sample in a study of shared clonotypes between healthy human individuals (dated by TCRdb to the early 2020s). Receptor amplification or capture employed the immunoSEQ multiplex PCR assay. Sourced from immuneACCESS, this table was stored by TCRdb with only in-frame sequences that have V and J called. A share of the clones is absent; for the studies checked, an unresolved V gene accounts for under half, and the remainder has no known explanation. The sample table lists 2 million to 2.5 million clones, 85% to 95% of them with a count of one. About 0.36% of the sample lies in the top ten. The specimen sequenced was naive CD4+ T cells from PBMCs. Reading the label with the study, this specimen's cell subset or site is: CD45RA+ positively selected. All receptors derive from a young man in good health. Some clones in this sample may be carry-over from other donors' samples.

This chain connects TRBV18 to TRBJ2-2; maybe TRBD2 (6 bases). The CDR3 runs 16 residues. Trimming pared 0 bases from V and 7 bases from J, leaving 15 bases between. Germline-derived CDR1 and CDR2 are KGHSH and LQKENI. CDR3 sequence: CASSPPSREYGGELFF. CDR3 coding DNA: TGTGCCAGCTCACCACCTTCCCGGGAGTATGGCGGGGAGCTGTTTTTT.

V is TRBV28 and J is TRBJ1-1; TRBD1 matches at 9 bases. This CDR3 contains 18 residues. After removal of 5 bases from V and 5 bases from J, the junction contained 18 bases not matched to a gene. Germline assignment: CDR1 MDHEN and CDR2 SYDVKM. The CDR3 DNA reads as TGTGCCAGCAGTATCCAGCTCTCTTCGGGACAGGGAGATACTGAAGCTTTCTTT. It yields the protein CASSIQLSSGQGDTEAFF.

A single count supports this clone. The rearrangement links TRBV2 to TRBJ2-1; TRBD2 is a possible D gene (6 bases). Germline CDR1 is SNHLY and CDR2 is FYNNEI. V shed 3 bases and J shed 12 bases, with 15 bases lying between them. This CDR3 is built from 13 residues. CDR3 nucleotide sequence: TGTGCCAGCAGTGAGCTAGCGCCACGGGGGCAGTTCTTC. Protein product: CASSELAPRGQFF.

With respect to this clone: This sample also contains other DNA sequences that code for the same CDR3. V and J are TRBV5-1 and TRBJ2-2; 9 positions agree with TRBD1. The CDR3 is 15 residues long. CDR1 and CDR2 (germline): SGHRS, YFSETQ. With V trimmed by 2 bases and J by 5 bases, 4 bases remained unmatched. The CDR3 sequence is CASSFGDRDTGELFF. CDR3 DNA: TGCGCCAGCAGCTTTGGGGACAGGGATACCGGGGAGCTGTTTTTT. The variable domain in full, with the rest retrieved from reference TRBV5-1 and TRBJ2-2, is KAGVTQTPRYLIKTRGQQVTLSCSPISGHRSVSWYQQTPGQGLQFLFEYFSETQRNKGNFPGRFSGRQFSNSRSEMNVSTLELGDSALYLCASSFGDRDTGELFFGEGSRLTVL.

The chain recombines TRBV30 with TRBJ1-1; D is uncertain. Looked up from germline, CDR1 is GTSNPN and CDR2 is SVGIG (reference sequence). This CDR3 region has 18 residues. V lost 1 base to trimming and J lost 0 bases, with 21 bases between them. The CDR3 DNA sequence: TGTGCCTGGAGTGGGGCCAGACCTGCCGAAACCATGAACACTGAAGCTTTCTTT. Translated, it gives CAWSGARPAETMNTEAFF.

The V and J genes are TRBV28 and TRBJ2-5; D unclear. V was pared by 3 bases and J by 7 bases, with 15 bases between. This CDR3 is built from 14 residues. Germline-derived CDR1 and CDR2 are MDHEN and SYDVKM. CDR3 region: CASSFRAAGGTQYF. CDR3 DNA: TGTGCCAGCAGTTTCCGGGCCGCTGGCGGGACCCAGTACTTC.

This clone was counted only a few times. The chain recombines TRBV28 with TRBJ1-1; D gene ambiguous. The V end was cut by 4 bases, the J end by 11 bases, with 17 bases between. The germline gives CDR1 MDHEN, CDR2 SYDVKM. This CDR3 has 13 residues. CDR3 loop: CASSSLMWVDAFF. For the CDR3, the DNA is TGTGCCAGCAGTTCGCTTATGTGGGTGGACGCTTTCTTT.

J is TRBJ1-3 and V is TRBV2; 10 positions match TRBD1. J was trimmed by 4 bases and V by 7 bases; bases with no gene match: 7. The CDR3 is made up of 15 amino acids. CDR1 is SNHLY, CDR2 FYNNEI, per germline. CDR3 bases: TGTGCCAGCAAGGACAGGGGGGATAGCGGAAACACCATATATTTT. The encoded protein is CASKDRGDSGNTIYF.

This clone was counted a few times. The V and J genes are TRBV5-1 and TRBJ1-5; 10 nucleotides match TRBD1. Germline V lookup: CDR1 SGHRS, CDR2 YFSETQ. Trimming removed 1 base from V and 5 bases from J; junction bases left unmatched: 3. The CDR3 is 15 residues long. As DNA, the CDR3 is TGCGCCAGCAGCTTGAGAGGACAGGGGGATCAGCCCCAGCATTTT. Translation gives CASSLRGQGDQPQHF.

The CDR3, as DNA: TGTGCCAGCGCGCGAAGGACTAGCGGTTCAGATACGCAGTATTTT. This sequence encodes CASARRTSGSDTQYF. The chain uses TRBV7-3 and TRBJ2-3, with 10 positions matching TRBD2. Unmatched junction bases numbered 9, after V lost 8 bases and J lost 4 bases. This CDR3 is 15 amino acids long. The V gene's germline CDR1 is SGHTA and CDR2 FQGTGA.

This sequence joins TRBV9 and TRBJ2-1; D is ambiguous. The CDR3 has 13 amino acids. The V end lost 3 bases, the J end lost 3 bases, and 7 bases lay between the germline ends. In germline, CDR1 is SGDLS, CDR2 YYNGEE. DNA for the CDR3: TGTGCCAGCAGCGGGACCAACTACAATGAGCAGTTCTTC. Its protein product is CASSGTNYNEQFF.

Concerning this clone itself: Additional DNA sequences in this sample encode the identical CDR3. The rearrangement links TRBV28 to TRBJ1-1; tentatively, D is TRBD1 (6 bases). The germline CDR1 and CDR2 sequences are MDHEN and SYDVKM. The CDR3 is 14 amino acids. V shed 4 bases and J shed 0 bases, with 9 bases lying between them. The CDR3 region has the DNA TGTGCCAGCAGTTCGACAGGTATGAACACTGAAGCTTTCTTT. Its translation: CASSSTGMNTEAFF.

Only one count was recorded for this clone. This CDR3 is CSVEGTTNYGYTF. The CDR3 nucleotides are TGCAGCGTTGAAGGCACGACTAACTATGGCTACACCTTC. This chain uses TRBV29-1 with TRBJ1-2, with D hard to call. Looked up from germline, CDR1 is SQVTM and CDR2 is ANQGSEA. CDR3 size: 13 residues. Trimming pared 1 base from V and 0 bases from J, leaving 6 bases between.

DNA of the CDR3: TGTGCCAGCAGCGAACAGGGTAACACCGGGGAGCTGTTTTTT. Translating it yields CASSEQGNTGELFF. V usage is TRBV7-3 and J usage is TRBJ2-2, with D perhaps matching TRBD1 (6 bases). This CDR3 comprises 14 residues. Trimming shortened V by 5 bases and J by 2 bases, and 9 bases separated the two germline ends. Per germline, CDR1 SGHTA and CDR2 FQGTGA.

The chain couples TRBV28 to TRBJ2-5; D may be TRBD2 (5 bases). This CDR3 is 14 amino acids long. CDR1 and CDR2 (germline): MDHEN, SYDVKM. V lost 0 bases and J lost 3, with 8 bases in between. CDR3 sequence: CASSLWETKETQYF. The CDR3, as DNA: TGTGCCAGCAGTTTATGGGAGACTAAAGAGACCCAGTACTTC.

This rearrangement joins TRBV6-1 to TRBJ2-1; 7 nucleotides agree with TRBD2. Looked up from germline, CDR1 is MNHNS and CDR2 is SASEGT. The length of the CDR3 is 16 residues. V shed 0 bases and J 2 bases; nucleotides not matched to a gene: 4. The CDR3 sequence: CASSEASLAAYNEQFF. The CDR3 DNA is TGTGCCAGCAGTGAAGCCTCGCTAGCGGCCTACAATGAGCAGTTCTTC.

This clone was seen more than once but under ten times. Other DNA sequences of this sample code for an identical CDR3. The chain uses TRBV28 and TRBJ2-5, with D unresolved. V was shortened by 3 bases and J by 4 bases, with 3 bases between the two germline ends. CDR1 and CDR2 (germline): MDHEN, SYDVKM. The CDR3 is 11 residues long. CDR3 amino acids: CASSLRETQYF. CDR3 DNA sequence: TGTGCCAGCAGTTTGAGAGAGACCCAGTACTTC.

The rearrangement joins TRBV4-1 to TRBJ1-6; perhaps TRBD1 as D (6 bases). V was clipped by 1 base and J by 13 bases, with 20 bases between them. CDR1 MGHRA and CDR2 YSYEKL come from the germline V gene. This CDR3 region has 16 residues. The CDR3 loop reads CASSQVYSGTLSPLHF. As DNA, the CDR3 is TGCGCCAGCAGCCAAGTATATAGCGGGACATTAAGCCCCCTCCACTTT.

The V call is TRBV9, the J call TRBJ2-7; 9 bases agree with TRBD2. The CDR3 has 16 residues. V dropped 3 bases and J dropped 4; count of bases not matched to a gene: 11. Germline V gene lookup returns CDR1 SGDLS and CDR2 YYNGEE. CDR3 bases: TGTGCCAGCAGCGGAGGGTTGGTAGCGGGAGCGTACGAGCAGTACTTC. Translated, it gives CASSGGLVAGAYEQYF.

Comment on this clone: Distinct nucleotide sequences in the sample also encode this CDR3. The V gene is TRBV7-9, the J gene TRBJ2-7; weak D call: TRBD2 (5 bases). V dropped 5 bases and J dropped 3 bases, with 14 bases sitting between them. Germline CDR1 reads SEHNR; CDR2 reads FQNEAQ (reference sequence). The CDR3 runs 14 residues. The CDR3 is CASSPPSRGYEQYF. CDR3 sequence (DNA): TGTGCCAGCAGCCCTCCTAGCCGCGGCTACGAGCAGTACTTC.